This T cell receptor beta chain emerged from a study of early T cells in non-severe SARS-CoV-2 infection. Study-level background: Sequencing input comprised bulk RNA from unsorted whole blood; chain pairing was not available.

On this clonotype itself: Its target is not known.

Trimming shortened V by 6 bases and J by 4 bases, and 22 bases separated the two germline ends. This CDR3 is 16 amino acids long. Unique molecular identifier tags were affixed to discrete cDNA molecules. From the 5' RACE reads, TCRdb called clonotypes with MiXCR, one entry per CDR3 protein. The table lists more than 60,000 distinct CDR3 sequences, under 15% of them singletons. General study findings and limits: Anti-spike CD8 responses were favored by VDJdb matching, which missed private and CD4 specificities.

This sequence was found in an adult who was a healthcare worker with PCR-confirmed SARS-CoV-2 infection or an uninfected control (not recorded which). The sequenced sample was whole blood, obtained at baseline. V is TRBV12-3 or TRBV12-4 and J is TRBJ2-7; D is unresolved. This CDR3 is CASSSGVSRPPYEQYF. In nucleotides, the CDR3 is TGTGCCAGCAGCTCTGGAGTCTCCCGTCCCCCTTACGAGCAGTACTTC.